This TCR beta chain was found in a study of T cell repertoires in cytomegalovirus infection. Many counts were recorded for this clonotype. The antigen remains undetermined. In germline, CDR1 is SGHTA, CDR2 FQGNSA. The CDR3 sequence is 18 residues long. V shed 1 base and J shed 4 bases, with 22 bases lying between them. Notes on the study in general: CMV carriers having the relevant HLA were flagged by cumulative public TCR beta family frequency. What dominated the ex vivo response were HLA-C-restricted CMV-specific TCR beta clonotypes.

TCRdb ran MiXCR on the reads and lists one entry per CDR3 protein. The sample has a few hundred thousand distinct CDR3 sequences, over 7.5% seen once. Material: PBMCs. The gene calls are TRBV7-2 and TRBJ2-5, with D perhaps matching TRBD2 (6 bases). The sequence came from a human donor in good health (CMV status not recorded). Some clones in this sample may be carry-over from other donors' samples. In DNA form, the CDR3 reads TGTGCCAGCAGCTTAGATGGGACTCCGGCTAACTACGCAGAGACCCAGTACTTC. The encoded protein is CASSLDGTPANYAETQYF.